At least ten counts were recorded for the clone carrying this TCR beta chain. Germline V gene lookup returns CDR1 SQVTM and CDR2 ANQGSEA. The CDR3 length is 11 residues. This record comes from a study of blood T cells in healthy people across ages. Using a J-beta primer mix together with a sample-barcoded 5' primer, a second PCR was run for roughly 7 to 12 cycles. TCRdb called the 5' RACE reads again in MiXCR, with one record for every CDR3 protein. The sample includes about 1.5 million distinct CDR3 sequences, about 42% of them seen just once. This chain connects TRBV29-1 to TRBJ1-1, with D unclear. The origin of this receptor is a woman younger than 30 in good health. The sequencing sample was made of blood. The CDR3 region is CISTLLGEAFF. The CDR3 DNA reads as TGCATCTCTACCCTCCTTGGGGAAGCTTTCTTT.